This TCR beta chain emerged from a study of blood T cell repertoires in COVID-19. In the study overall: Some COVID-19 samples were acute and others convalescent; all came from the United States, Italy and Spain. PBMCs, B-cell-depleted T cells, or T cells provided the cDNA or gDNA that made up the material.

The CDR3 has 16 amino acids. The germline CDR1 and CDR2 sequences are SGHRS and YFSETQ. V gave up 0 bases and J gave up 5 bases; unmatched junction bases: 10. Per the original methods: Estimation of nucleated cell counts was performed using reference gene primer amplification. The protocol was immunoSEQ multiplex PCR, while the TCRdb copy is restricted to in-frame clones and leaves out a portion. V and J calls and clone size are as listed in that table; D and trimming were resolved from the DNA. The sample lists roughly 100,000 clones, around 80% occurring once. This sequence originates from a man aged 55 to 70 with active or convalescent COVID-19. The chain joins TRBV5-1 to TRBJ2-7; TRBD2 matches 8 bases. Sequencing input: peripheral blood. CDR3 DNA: TGCGCCAGCAGCTTGGAAGCGGGAGCGACCAGGGACGAGCAGTACTTC. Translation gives CASSLEAGATRDEQYF.